This TCR beta chain originates from a study of cytomegalovirus exposure and HLA in healthy donors. The germline gives CDR1 SGHRS, CDR2 YFSETQ. This CDR3 has 13 amino acids. With 4 bases clipped from V and 6 bases from J, the junction kept 5 bases outside the gene matches. TCRdb keeps only in-frame clones here, not all; method: immunoSEQ multiplex PCR. The data show some 110,000 clones, less than 90% seen once. This clone turned up a few times. The clonotype comes from a man between 18 and 29 years old in good health and CMV-seropositive. Input material: PBMCs. This chain links TRBV5-1 with TRBJ2-7, with 9 bases identical to TRBD1. This CDR3 is CASSLGTGIEQYF. The CDR3 nucleotides are TGCGCCAGCAGCCTAGGGACAGGGATCGAGCAGTACTTC.